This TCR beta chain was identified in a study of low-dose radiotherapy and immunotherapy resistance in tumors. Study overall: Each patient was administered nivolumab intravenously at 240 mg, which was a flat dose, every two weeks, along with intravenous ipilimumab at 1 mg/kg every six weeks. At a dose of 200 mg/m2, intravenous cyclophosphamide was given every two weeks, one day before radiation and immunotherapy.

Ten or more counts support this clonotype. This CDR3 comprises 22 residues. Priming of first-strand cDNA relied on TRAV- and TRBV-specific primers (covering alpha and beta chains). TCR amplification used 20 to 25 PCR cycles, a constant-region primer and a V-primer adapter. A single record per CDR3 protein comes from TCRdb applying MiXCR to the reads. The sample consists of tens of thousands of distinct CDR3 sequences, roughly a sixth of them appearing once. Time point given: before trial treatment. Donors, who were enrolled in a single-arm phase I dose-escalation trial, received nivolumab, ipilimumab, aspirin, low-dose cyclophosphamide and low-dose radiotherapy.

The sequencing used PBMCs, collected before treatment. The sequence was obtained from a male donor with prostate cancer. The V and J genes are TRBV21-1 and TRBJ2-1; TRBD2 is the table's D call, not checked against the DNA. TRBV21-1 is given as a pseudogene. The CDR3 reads CASSKPQERRETDDPGGNEQFF. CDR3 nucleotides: TGTGCCAGCAGCAAACCTCAGGAGAGACGGGAGACGGACGACCCAGGAGGCAATGAGCAGTTCTTC.